What follows are 5 T cell receptor beta chains derived from one specimen sequenced in a study of shared clonotypes between healthy human individuals. CD45RO-negative CD8 cells positively selected for CCR7 made up the naive population, which excluded terminally differentiated effector memory CD45RA+ cells. Clones were sequenced by immunoSEQ multiplex PCR, and TCRdb holds only the in-frame ones, with some missing. The sample has fewer than 1 million clones, roughly 96% seen once. The sequenced sample was naive CD8+ T cells sorted from blood. These receptors all stem from a man aged 25-45 years in good health.

As for this clone: Other nucleotide sequences in the sample specify the same CDR3. The chain has TRBV9 and TRBJ2-1, with D unclear. Germline assignment: CDR1 SGDLS and CDR2 YYNGEE. This CDR3 has 11 amino acids. Trimming took off 2 bases at V and 10 bases at J, with 7 bases between the two ends. In DNA form, the CDR3 reads TGTGCCAGCAGCGTCGGCCCCGAGCAGTTCTTC. Its protein product is CASSVGPEQFF.

This clone was recorded only once. The chain has TRBV27 and TRBJ2-3, with TRBD2 matching over 12 bases. After removal of 4 bases from V and 2 bases from J, the junction contained 4 bases not matched to a gene. Per germline, CDR1 MNHEY and CDR2 SMNVEV (reference sequence). The CDR3 is 16 amino acids. The CDR3 is CASSYLAGGFTDTQYF. The CDR3 DNA sequence: TGTGCCAGCAGTTACCTAGCGGGAGGGTTCACAGATACGCAGTATTTT.

The rearrangement joins TRBV7-8 to TRBJ1-1; 9 bases line up with TRBD1. CDR3 length equals 16 residues. Germline V gene lookup returns CDR1 SGHVS and CDR2 FQNEAQ. With V trimmed by 4 bases and J by 4 bases, 10 bases remained unmatched. The CDR3 sequence: CASSSPQGAMGTEAFF. The CDR3 DNA sequence: TGTGCCAGCAGCTCGCCACAGGGGGCGATGGGCACTGAAGCTTTCTTT.

This chain connects TRBV12-5 to TRBJ2-5; D not certain. Germline V lookup: CDR1 LGHNT, CDR2 FRNRAP. V dropped 0 bases and J dropped 4 bases, with 15 bases sitting between them. The CDR3 is made up of 16 amino acids. This CDR3 reads CASGLVKKAKGETQYF. The CDR3 DNA reads TGTGCTAGTGGTTTGGTGAAAAAAGCCAAGGGAGAGACCCAGTACTTC. Combining the CDR3 with reference TRBV12-5 and TRBJ2-5 gives the whole variable domain DARVTQTPRHKVTEMGQEVTMRCQPILGHNTVFWYRQTMMQGLELLAYFRNRAPLDDSGMPKDRFSAEMPDATLATLKIQPSEPRDSAVYFCASGLVKKAKGETQYFGPGTRLLVL.

V is TRBV27 and J is TRBJ2-3, with 8 bases fitting TRBD2. Germline V lookup: CDR1 MNHEY, CDR2 SMNVEV (reference sequence). J gave up 7 bases and V 4 bases, and 7 bases lay outside the gene matches. This CDR3 is 14 amino acids long. The CDR3 DNA is TGTGCCAGCAGTTCCGGGACTAGAGGGAATACGCAGTATTTT. Its protein product is CASSSGTRGNTQYF.